The 15 T cell receptor beta chains below were found in one sample sequenced in a study of blood T cell repertoires in COVID-19. This table comes from immunoSEQ multiplex PCR, and its TCRdb copy is limited to in-frame clones, with some not included. The table records approximately 210,000 clones, roughly 79% of them present only once. The material sequenced was PBMCs or T cells enriched from blood (not recorded which). Source of these receptors: a woman aged 45-60 years with acute COVID-19.

This clone is a singleton in its sample. The chain has TRBV11-2 and TRBJ2-6; D possibly corresponds to TRBD1 (6 bases). Germline lookup yields CDR1 SGHAT and CDR2 FQNNGV. V lost 5 bases to trimming and J lost 0 bases, with 11 bases between them. The CDR3 runs to 16 residues. CDR3 residues: CASSPQGGSGANVLTF. The CDR3 DNA reads as TGTGCCAGCAGCCCACAAGGGGGCTCTGGGGCCAACGTCCTGACTTTC.

This chain connects TRBV7-9 to TRBJ1-6, with 8 bases lining up with TRBD1. This CDR3 is built from 14 residues. Per the germline V gene, CDR1 is SEHNR and CDR2 is FQNEAQ (reference sequence). V shed 3 bases and J 5 bases; nucleotides not matched to a gene: 0. The CDR3 sequence is CASSLDRDNSPLHF. DNA for the CDR3: TGTGCCAGCAGCTTGGACAGGGATAATTCACCCCTCCACTTT.

This chain links TRBV30 with TRBJ1-5, with D perhaps matching TRBD1 (6 bases). This CDR3 has 18 amino acids. V shed 1 base and J shed 6 bases, with 25 bases lying between them. In germline, CDR1 is GTSNPN, CDR2 SVGIG (reference sequence). CDR3 sequence: CAWSARRGFPLSGQPQHF. For the CDR3, the DNA is TGTGCCTGGAGTGCCCGCAGGGGCTTTCCTTTGTCAGGTCAGCCCCAGCATTTT. Full variable domain (missing parts from reference TRBV30 and TRBJ1-5): SQTIHQWPATLVQPVGSPLSLECTVEGTSNPNLYWYRQAAGRGLQLLFYSVGIGQISSEVPQNLSASRPQDRQFILSSKKLLLSDSGFYLCAWSARRGFPLSGQPQHFGDGTRLSIL.

V usage is TRBV7-2 and J usage is TRBJ1-3; D is perhaps TRBD1 (6 bases). Deletions cut 5 bases from V and 3 bases from J, with 17 bases between. The CDR3 covers 16 residues. In germline, CDR1 is SGHTA, CDR2 FQGNSA. The CDR3 reads CASSLGLRTVGNTIYF. The CDR3 DNA reads TGTGCCAGCAGCCTAGGCCTACGGACAGTTGGAAACACCATATATTTT.

The rearrangement uses TRBV20-1 and TRBJ2-1; a weak D match, TRBD2 (6 bases). Germline V gene lookup returns CDR1 DFQATT and CDR2 SNEGSKA (reference sequence). The CDR3 totals 10 residues. Trimming stripped 6 bases from V and 8 bases from J, with 8 bases between. In DNA form, the CDR3 reads TGCAGTGCGTCGGGGGATGAGCAGTTCTTC. Translating gives CSASGDEQFF.

The chain employs TRBV28 and TRBJ2-7, with 7 nucleotides matching TRBD2. The CDR3 spans 13 residues. Germline CDR1 MDHEN, CDR2 SYDVKM. CDR3 DNA: TGTGCTACCAACCCGGGAGGTGGGTACGAGCAGTACTTC. It codes for CATNPGGGYEQYF.

The chain joins TRBV30 to TRBJ1-2; the D gene is possibly TRBD1 (5 bases). The CDR3 runs 14 residues. V lost 5 bases, J lost 3 bases, and 16 bases lay in between. Germline V gene lookup returns CDR1 GTSNPN and CDR2 SVGIG (reference sequence). The CDR3 here is CAWSPMGQYYGYTF. The CDR3 DNA reads as TGTGCCTGGTCTCCCATGGGGCAGTACTATGGCTACACCTTC. Filled out from reference TRBV30 and TRBJ1-2, the complete variable domain reads SQTIHQWPATLVQPVGSPLSLECTVEGTSNPNLYWYRQAAGRGLQLLFYSVGIGQISSEVPQNLSASRPQDRQFILSSKKLLLSDSGFYLCAWSPMGQYYGYTFGSGTRLTVV.

This clone came up a few times. This chain uses TRBV2 with TRBJ1-2, with TRBD1 matching over 8 bases. Germline assignment: CDR1 SNHLY and CDR2 FYNNEI. After removal of 9 bases from V and 2 bases from J, the junction contained 2 bases not matched to a gene. CDR3 size: 12 residues. CDR3 sequence reads: CARRTGNYGYTF. CDR3 nucleotide sequence: TGTGCCAGAAGGACAGGGAACTATGGCTACACCTTC. Using reference TRBV2 and TRBJ1-2 for the parts outside the CDR3, the full variable domain is EPEVTQTPSHQVTQMGQEVILRCVPISNHLYFYWYRQILGQKVEFLVSFYNNEISEKSEIFDDQFSVERPDGSNFTLKIRSTKLEDSAMYFCARRTGNYGYTFGSGTRLTVV.

The gene calls are TRBV30 and TRBJ1-2, with D tentatively TRBD1 (6 bases). This CDR3 has 15 amino acids. Deletions cut 3 bases from V and 2 bases from J, with 16 bases between. The germline gives CDR1 GTSNPN, CDR2 SVGIG (reference sequence). The CDR3 reads CAWRFTGIPNYGYTF. CDR3 DNA sequence: TGTGCCTGGAGGTTTACAGGGATACCCAACTATGGCTACACCTTC.

V gene TRBV2 combines with J gene TRBJ2-3, with 9 bases matching TRBD1. Germline V gene lookup returns CDR1 SNHLY and CDR2 FYNNEI. This CDR3 region has 14 residues. The junction had 5 bases not matched to a gene; V was cut back by 5 bases and J by 5 bases. The CDR3 sequence is CASSQQGAGDTQYF. Written as DNA, the CDR3 is TGTGCCAGCAGTCAACAGGGGGCGGGAGATACGCAGTATTTT.

This clone has more than one count but fewer than ten. Here the CDR3 DNA reads TGTGCCAGCAGCAGTACTACAGGGGGCAAAAACATTCAGTACTTC. Amino acid sequence: CASSSTTGGKNIQYF. This rearrangement joins TRBV7-9 to TRBJ2-4; 8 bases line up with TRBD1. V lost 5 bases and J lost 3; bases outside the gene matches: 6. Germline CDR1 reads SEHNR; CDR2 reads FQNEAQ (reference sequence). This CDR3 contains 15 residues.

This rearrangement joins TRBV24-1 to TRBJ1-1, with 8 positions matching TRBD1. Looked up from germline, CDR1 is KGHDR and CDR2 is SFDVKD. The CDR3 extends over 15 amino acids. The V gene end was trimmed by 3 bases and the J gene end by 1 base; junction bases not matched to a gene: 3. CDR3 sequence (DNA): TGTGCCACCAGTGATGCCGGGACAGGGAACACTGAAGCTTTCTTT. Encoded protein: CATSDAGTGNTEAFF.

The rearrangement uses TRBV5-1 and TRBJ2-1, with 7 bases matching TRBD2. Trimming took 2 bases from V and 9 from J; bases not matched to a gene: 5. The CDR3 is 13 residues long. Germline V gene sequence: CDR1 SGHRS, CDR2 YFSETQ. CDR3 in DNA: TGCGCCAGCAGCTTTAGAGCGGGGCGTGAGCAGTTCTTC. Its translation is CASSFRAGREQFF.

This clone has only a few counts. This chain joins TRBV19 and TRBJ1-4; the D is unclear. The V gene lost 1 base and the J gene lost 6 bases, with 12 bases spanning the gap. This CDR3 spans 15 amino acids. Germline CDR1 is LNHDA and CDR2 is SQIVND (reference sequence). CDR3 sequence reads: CASSIGALADEKLFF. CDR3 DNA: TGTGCCAGTAGTATAGGTGCACTTGCGGATGAAAAACTGTTTTTT.

This clone showed up many times. The chain recombines TRBV2 with TRBJ1-6; D gene unclear. The CDR3 loop spans 15 amino acids. The germline CDR1 and CDR2 sequences are SNHLY and FYNNEI. Trimming stripped 7 bases from V and 9 bases from J, with 19 bases between. The CDR3 DNA sequence: TGTGCCAGCATCCTAGGCGAGGACGGGAGTTCACCCCTCCACTTT. It translates to CASILGEDGSSPLHF.